Listed below are T cell receptor beta chains from one sample, sequenced in a study of cytomegalovirus exposure and HLA in healthy donors. TCRdb's table, derived via immunoSEQ multiplex PCR, lists solely in-frame clones and lacks some. The sample holds under 100,000 clones, roughly 63% seen once. Sequenced sample: PBMCs. The receptors were gathered from a woman aged 35 to 49 in good health and CMV-seropositive. Each CDR3 is given with its conserved first and last residue. A D gene is named only where the DNA matches it firmly. Size tells how often a clone was seen (once, few, many) or the class of an expanded clone, and some rows leave it out.

TRBD1 | TRBJ1-2 | - | TRBV6-5 | CASSPRDREGYTF | TGTGCCAGCAGTCCCCGGGACAGGGAGGGCTACACCTTC
- | TRBJ2-1 | few | TRBV2 | CASGTDYNEQFF | TGTGCCAGCGGTACAGACTACAATGAGCAGTTCTTC
TRBD1 | TRBJ2-7 | - | TRBV7-3 | CASSLGPTGSSYEQYF | TGTGCCAGCAGCCTGGGGCCGACAGGGAGCTCCTACGAGCAGTACTTC
- | TRBJ1-2 | - | TRBV30 | CAWSPDQRGYTF | TGTGCCTGGAGTCCCGATCAGAGGGGCTACACCTTC
TRBD1 | TRBJ1-1 | - | TRBV14 | CASSRIQTGFSPEAFF | TGTGCCAGCAGCCGGATTCAGACAGGGTTCAGTCCTGAAGCTTTCTTT
TRBD1 | TRBJ1-1 | few | TRBV7-6 | CASSLAGGTGTEAFF | TGTGCCAGCAGCTTAGCAGGGGGGACAGGCACTGAAGCTTTCTTT
TRBD2 | TRBJ2-3 | once | TRBV19 | CASRGIRTSGRTDTQYF | TGTGCCAGTAGGGGGATCAGGACTAGCGGCCGCACAGATACGCAGTATTTT
- | TRBJ1-2 | - | TRBV28 | CASSLIAGNYGYTF | TGTGCCAGCAGTTTAATAGCAGGGAACTATGGCTACACCTTC
- | TRBJ1-3 | few | TRBV28 | CASSLPLDSASSGNTIYF | TGTGCCAGCAGTTTACCTCTAGACAGCGCTAGCTCTGGAAACACCATATATTTT
- | TRBJ1-1 | - | TRBV27 | CASSSVMMNTEAFF | TGTGCCAGCAGTTCAGTCATGATGAACACTGAAGCTTTCTTT
- | TRBJ2-3 | - | TRBV4-3 | CASSQEGGSDTDTQYF | TGCGCCAGCAGCCAAGAAGGTGGTAGCGACACAGATACGCAGTATTTT
TRBD2 | TRBJ2-1 | few | TRBV19 | CASSIVLAVPYNEQFF | TGTGCCAGTAGTATAGTCCTAGCGGTTCCCTACAATGAGCAGTTCTTC
TRBD2 | TRBJ2-7 | - | TRBV10-2 | CASTPGGGGRRYEQYF | TGCGCCAGCACCCCAGGAGGTGGCGGGAGGCGGTACGAGCAGTACTTC
TRBD1 | TRBJ2-5 | - | TRBV28 | CASSLSGTGARETQYF | TGTGCCAGCAGTTTATCAGGGACAGGGGCGAGGGAGACCCAGTACTTC
TRBD1 | TRBJ2-7 | - | TRBV5-1 | CASSLDTGTGIISYEQYF | TGCGCCAGCAGCTTGGATACCGGGACAGGGATAATATCCTACGAGCAGTACTTC
- | TRBJ2-3 | - | TRBV2 | CASSDLAADTQYF | TGTGCCAGCAGTGACCTAGCCGCAGATACGCAGTATTTT
- | TRBJ2-2 | - | TRBV7-2 | CASSPTIGELFF | TGTGCCAGCAGCCCGACAATCGGGGAGCTGTTTTTT
TRBD2 | TRBJ2-7 | - | TRBV9 | CASSVRPSPRLAGGYYEQYF | TGTGCCAGCAGCGTACGCCCTTCTCCGCGACTAGCGGGAGGGTATTACGAGCAGTACTTC
TRBD2 | TRBJ2-1 | few | TRBV4-3 | CASSPLVTSGTRVYNEQFF | TGCGCCAGCAGCCCCCTGGTGACTAGCGGGACCAGGGTATACAATGAGCAGTTCTTC
TRBD2 | TRBJ2-7 | few | TRBV4-2 | CASRGAGVEQYF | TGTGCCAGTAGAGGGGCGGGGGTCGAGCAGTACTTC
- | TRBJ2-3 | - | TRBV9 | CASSVTIAGFDTQYF | TGTGCCAGCAGCGTAACTATCGCGGGATTCGATACGCAGTATTTT
TRBD2 | TRBJ2-3 | once | TRBV9 | CASSASGRRGDTQYF | TGTGCCAGCAGCGCGAGCGGGAGGAGGGGAGATACGCAGTATTTT
TRBD2 | TRBJ2-1 | - | TRBV9 | CASSAMTSGRFNEQFF | TGTGCCAGCAGCGCGATGACTAGCGGGAGGTTCAATGAGCAGTTCTTC
- | TRBJ1-5 | once | TRBV18 | CASSPLAYSNQPQHF | TGTGCCAGCTCACCATTGGCTTATAGCAATCAGCCCCAGCATTTT
- | TRBJ2-2 | - | TRBV2 | CASSGARAFGELFF | TGTGCCAGCAGTGGGGCCAGGGCGTTCGGGGAGCTGTTTTTT
TRBD2 | TRBJ2-7 | - | TRBV5-4 | CASSLAAGSGRSNEQYF | TGTGCCAGCAGCTTGGCGGCTGGTAGCGGGAGGTCCAACGAGCAGTACTTC
- | TRBJ1-5 | - | TRBV2 | CASSDGESQPQHF | TGTGCCAGCAGTGATGGGGAGAGCCAGCCCCAGCATTTT
TRBD1 | TRBJ2-3 | - | TRBV4-1 | CASRPSGQGATDTQYF | TGCGCCAGCAGACCCTCGGGACAGGGGGCGACAGATACGCAGTATTTT
- | TRBJ2-7 | few | TRBV15 | CATSRDRVTYEQYF | TGTGCCACCAGCAGAGATCGCGTCACCTACGAGCAGTACTTC
- | TRBJ1-1 | few | TRBV23-1 | CASSQPRGWAGTTEAFF | TGCGCCAGCAGTCAACCCCGGGGGTGGGCAGGGACCACTGAAGCTTTCTTT
TRBD2 | TRBJ2-7 | - | TRBV19 | CATKERGSKSYEQYF | TGTGCCACGAAGGAGCGGGGAAGCAAATCCTACGAGCAGTACTTC
- | TRBJ1-1 | - | TRBV21-1 | CASSKEVSGRNTEAFF | TGTGCCAGCAGCAAAGAAGTGTCTGGTAGGAACACTGAAGCTTTCTTT
- | TRBJ1-5 | - | TRBV2 | CASASKPQPQHF | TGTGCCAGCGCCTCTAAGCCACAGCCCCAGCATTTT
- | TRBJ1-2 | - | TRBV28 | CASSISPGRVRGHYGYTF | TGTGCCAGCAGTATATCCCCGGGGAGGGTGCGGGGGCACTATGGCTACACCTTC
- | TRBJ1-2 | - | TRBV19 | CASRTTGDDYGYTF | TGTGCCAGTAGGACGACAGGAGATGACTATGGCTACACCTTC
TRBD2 | TRBJ2-3 | - | TRBV6-6 | CASSYATSGTDTQYF | TGTGCCAGCAGTTACGCGACTAGCGGCACAGATACGCAGTATTTT
TRBD1 | TRBJ1-1 | - | TRBV5-5 | CASSSSGQLNTEAFF | TGTGCCAGCAGCTCTTCGGGACAGCTGAACACTGAAGCTTTCTTT
- | TRBJ1-1 | once | TRBV6-5 | CASSPQGTTEAFF | TGTGCCAGCAGCCCGCAGGGGACCACTGAAGCTTTCTTT
- | TRBJ2-7 | few | TRBV7-2 | CASSEYLVEEQYF | TGTGCCAGCAGCGAATACCTGGTGGAGGAGCAGTACTTC
- | TRBJ1-3 | once | TRBV28 | CASSPPNSGAGNTIYF | TGTGCCAGCAGTCCACCCAATTCCGGTGCTGGAAACACCATATATTTT
- | TRBJ2-6 | - | TRBV28 | CASSVPPGSSGANVLTF | TGTGCCAGCAGTGTACCGCCCGGGAGTTCTGGGGCCAACGTCCTGACTTTC
- | TRBJ2-1 | - | TRBV7-2 | CASTFNRDSINEQFF | TGTGCCAGCACCTTTAACCGGGACTCAATCAATGAGCAGTTCTTC
TRBD1 | TRBJ1-1 | - | TRBV29-1 | CSVVEGQGTEAFF | TGCAGCGTTGTAGAGGGACAGGGCACTGAAGCTTTCTTT
- | TRBJ1-1 | - | TRBV6-5 | CASSYAGNTEAFF | TGTGCCAGCAGTTACGCAGGGAACACTGAAGCTTTCTTT
TRBD2 | TRBJ2-7 | once | TRBV11-2 | CASSSASGSYEQYF | TGTGCCAGCAGCTCCGCTAGCGGGAGCTACGAGCAGTACTTC
- | TRBJ1-5 | - | TRBV30 | CAWSEGGDNQPQHF | TGTGCCTGGAGTGAAGGGGGGGACAATCAGCCCCAGCATTTT
- | TRBJ2-7 | - | TRBV30 | CAARGPGYEQYF | TGTGCCGCTCGGGGTCCCGGCTACGAGCAGTACTTC
TRBD1 | TRBJ1-1 | few | TRBV5-4 | CASSGGTAFTEAFF | TGTGCCAGCAGCGGAGGGACAGCCTTCACTGAAGCTTTCTTT